The rows below give T cell receptor beta chains drawn from one sample of a study of blood T cell repertoires in COVID-19. The protocol was immunoSEQ multiplex PCR, while the TCRdb copy is restricted to in-frame clones and leaves out a portion. Altogether around 110,000 clones are present, just over 90% being singletons, with the ten largest covering 1.5% to 2%. The sample taken for sequencing was peripheral blood. These TCRs come from a human donor with active COVID-19. The donor label of this sample is uncertain. The CDR3 runs from the conserved cysteine through the conserved F or W. D genes are given only for firm matches. Not every row has a clone size; where given, it reads once, few, many or a size class.

D gene | clone size | J gene | V gene | CDR3 protein | CDR3 DNA
- | - | TRBJ2-3 | TRBV9 | CASSVEGGEGTDTQYF | TGTGCCAGCAGCGTAGAAGGGGGGGAGGGCACAGATACGCAGTATTTT
TRBD2 | - | TRBJ2-7 | TRBV7-8 | CASSSRRLAGAYEQYF | TGTGCCAGCAGCTCCCGGAGACTAGCGGGGGCCTACGAGCAGTACTTC
TRBD2 | - | TRBJ2-3 | TRBV5-1 | CASSGGLAGGGTDTQYF | TGCGCCAGCAGCGGCGGACTAGCGGGGGGAGGAACAGATACGCAGTATTTT
TRBD1 | - | TRBJ2-7 | TRBV27 | CASTRLGGASYEQYF | TGTGCCAGCACCCGATTAGGGGGCGCTTCCTACGAGCAGTACTTC
- | - | TRBJ2-1 | TRBV7-6 | CASSFVAGVDNEQFF | TGTGCCAGCAGCTTTGTGGCAGGGGTCGACAATGAGCAGTTCTTC
TRBD2 | few | TRBJ2-5 | TRBV5-1 | CASVEAGGRETQYF | TGCGCCAGTGTCGAAGCGGGGGGGCGAGAGACCCAGTACTTC
TRBD1 | - | TRBJ2-6 | TRBV4-3 | CASSPQQTGSAGANVLTF | TGCGCCAGCAGCCCTCAGCAGACAGGGAGTGCTGGGGCCAACGTCCTGACTTTC
TRBD1 | - | TRBJ1-1 | TRBV28 | CASSFGTARNTEAFF | TGTGCCAGCAGTTTCGGGACAGCACGTAACACTGAAGCTTTCTTT
TRBD1 | - | TRBJ2-6 | TRBV28 | CASSPHRGGGANVLTF | TGTGCCAGCAGCCCTCACAGGGGTGGGGGGGCCAACGTCCTGACTTTC
- | - | TRBJ1-3 | TRBV4-1 | CASSRGGIVVSGNTIYF | TGCGCCAGCAGCCGCGGCGGGATCGTGGTCTCTGGAAACACCATATATTTT
TRBD2 | - | TRBJ2-1 | TRBV5-6 | CASSKLAGIHNEQFF | TGTGCCAGCAGCAAACTAGCGGGGATTCACAATGAGCAGTTCTTC
- | once | TRBJ1-1 | TRBV29-1 | CSVGGDLMNTEAFF | TGCAGCGTTGGGGGAGATCTCATGAACACTGAAGCTTTCTTT
- | - | TRBJ2-1 | TRBV7-2 | CASSLSSQSRIPYNEQFF | TGTGCCAGCAGCTTATCATCTCAATCCAGGATTCCCTACAATGAGCAGTTCTTC
- | - | TRBJ1-1 | TRBV28 | CASYAGGRVDTEAFF | TGTGCCAGCTATGCCGGGGGGCGAGTCGACACTGAAGCTTTCTTT
TRBD1 | - | TRBJ2-3 | TRBV4-2 | CASSREGTGDTQRTDTQYF | TGTGCCAGCAGCCGAGAGGGGACAGGGGATACCCAGCGCACAGATACGCAGTATTTT
- | - | TRBJ2-2 | TRBV11-3 | CASSLASWGTANTGELFF | TGTGCCAGCAGCTTAGCGTCGTGGGGCACCGCGAACACCGGGGAGCTGTTTTTT
- | - | TRBJ1-2 | TRBV5-4 | CASSFGGTNYGYTF | TGTGCCAGCAGCTTCGGGGGAACTAACTATGGCTACACCTTC
TRBD1 | - | TRBJ2-7 | TRBV5-6 | CASSYGTGVSYEQYF | TGTGCCAGCAGCTACGGGACAGGGGTTTCCTACGAGCAGTACTTC
- | - | TRBJ1-1 | TRBV5-4 | CASSLNREDTEAFF | TGTGCCAGCAGCTTAAACAGGGAAGACACTGAAGCTTTCTTT
TRBD1 | few | TRBJ2-7 | TRBV2 | CASSDRGREQYF | TGTGCCAGCAGTGACAGGGGGCGGGAGCAGTACTTC
- | once | TRBJ2-2 | TRBV4-2 | CASSQDVRSGELFF | TGTGCCAGCAGCCAAGATGTCAGATCCGGGGAGCTGTTTTTT
- | - | TRBJ2-5 | TRBV11-2 | CASSLVTLEWETQYF | TGTGCCAGCAGCTTAGTTACTTTGGAGTGGGAGACCCAGTACTTC
- | - | TRBJ2-6 | TRBV19 | CASSRWRGRDGANVLTF | TGTGCCAGTAGTAGATGGAGGGGGCGGGATGGGGCCAACGTCCTGACTTTC
TRBD1 | - | TRBJ1-6 | TRBV5-6 | CASSAGTANSPLHF | TGTGCCAGCAGCGCAGGGACAGCCAATTCACCCCTCCACTTT
TRBD1 | - | TRBJ2-3 | TRBV11-2 | CASSAGTGEADTQYF | TGTGCCAGCAGCGCTGGGACAGGGGAGGCAGATACGCAGTATTTT
TRBD1 | - | TRBJ2-3 | TRBV10-3 | CAISEGQGTDTQYF | TGTGCCATCAGTGAGGGACAGGGCACAGATACGCAGTATTTT
TRBD2 | - | TRBJ2-1 | TRBV2 | CATPRVRGGNNEQFF | TGTGCCACCCCACGTGTGCGGGGGGGAAACAATGAGCAGTTCTTC
TRBD2 | - | TRBJ2-3 | TRBV2 | CASSDRLAGSTDTQYF | TGTGCCAGCAGCGACCGCCTAGCGGGTAGCACAGATACGCAGTATTTT
TRBD1 | - | TRBJ1-3 | TRBV27 | CASSLTGGLSGNTIYF | TGTGCCAGCAGTTTAACAGGGGGACTCTCTGGAAACACCATATATTTT
TRBD1 | - | TRBJ2-6 | TRBV5-1 | CASSTTGTSVGANVLTF | TGCGCCAGCAGCACGACAGGGACCTCGGTGGGGGCCAACGTCCTGACTTTC
TRBD1 | - | TRBJ1-1 | TRBV29-1 | CSGDRPSTEAFF | TGCAGCGGGGACAGGCCGAGCACTGAAGCTTTCTTT
TRBD1 | - | TRBJ1-5 | TRBV2 | CASSQDRGRNQPQHF | TGTGCCAGCAGCCAAGACAGGGGGCGGAATCAGCCCCAGCATTTT
- | - | TRBJ2-2 | TRBV10-1 | CASSEIQGTGELFF | TGCGCCAGCAGTGAGATCCAGGGCACCGGGGAGCTGTTTTTT
TRBD1 | - | TRBJ2-7 | TRBV7-9 | CASSTPGTGGYEQYF | TGTGCCAGCAGCACCCCCGGGACAGGGGGATACGAGCAGTACTTC
- | - | TRBJ2-1 | TRBV2 | CASKLTVSSYNEQFF | TGTGCCAGCAAGCTGACTGTGAGCTCCTACAATGAGCAGTTCTTC